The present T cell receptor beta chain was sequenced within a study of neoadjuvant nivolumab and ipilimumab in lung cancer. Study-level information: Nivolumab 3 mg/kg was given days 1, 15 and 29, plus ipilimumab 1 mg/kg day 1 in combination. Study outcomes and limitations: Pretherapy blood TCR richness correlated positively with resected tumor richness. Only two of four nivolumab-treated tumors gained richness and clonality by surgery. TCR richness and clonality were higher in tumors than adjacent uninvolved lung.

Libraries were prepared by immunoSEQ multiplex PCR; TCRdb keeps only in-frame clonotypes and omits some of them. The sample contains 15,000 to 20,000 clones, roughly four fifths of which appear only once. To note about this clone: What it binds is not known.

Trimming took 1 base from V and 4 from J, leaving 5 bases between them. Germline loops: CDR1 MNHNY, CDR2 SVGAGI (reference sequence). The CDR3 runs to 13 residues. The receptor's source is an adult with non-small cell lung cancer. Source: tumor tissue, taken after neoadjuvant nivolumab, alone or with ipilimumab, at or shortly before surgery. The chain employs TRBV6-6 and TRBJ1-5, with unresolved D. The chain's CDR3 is CASSYFPNQPQHF. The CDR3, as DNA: TGTGCCAGCAGTTACTTCCCAAATCAGCCCCAGCATTTT.